The T cell receptor (beta chain) under discussion was sequenced for a study of blood T cell repertoires in COVID-19. Study-level information: The study drew acute and convalescent COVID-19 samples from the United States, Italy and Spain.

The CDR3 runs to 16 residues. V shed 10 bases and J 0 bases; nucleotides not matched to a gene: 12. Germline V gene lookup returns CDR1 WSHSY and CDR2 SAAADI. This clone was observed a handful of times. TCRdb's copy holds only in-frame clones and misses some; the assay was immunoSEQ multiplex PCR. The sample holds about 60,000 clones; 65% to 85% are singletons and the top ten take approximately 10%. The chain combines TRBV10-2 with TRBJ1-2, with 9 bases aligning to TRBD1. Input material: peripheral blood. The source of this sequence is a man younger than 40 with COVID-19, enrolled during active disease. The chain's CDR3 is CATTGVGQGTNYGYTF. DNA for the CDR3: TGCGCCACCACCGGGGTTGGACAGGGGACTAACTATGGCTACACCTTC.